This T cell receptor beta chain originates from a study of identical twins. TCRdb independently ran MiXCR on the 5' RACE reads; one entry per CDR3 protein. The sample includes around 340,000 distinct CDR3 sequences, roughly an eighth of them seen just once. The CDR3 is made up of 16 amino acids. The germline V gene encodes CDR1 MNHNS and CDR2 SASEGT. V lost 3 bases, J lost 9 bases, and 12 bases stayed unmatched. Findings and limits, study-wide: In beta out-of-frame sequences, the excess sharing between twins was weaker. Model-predicted out-of-frame TCR alpha sharing fell below observed values in monozygotic twins. A lower insertion count was a feature of abundant cord blood beta clonotypes, with no such feature in memory repertoires.

Of note for this clonotype: Its target is not known.

The same sample was also used in a study of yellow fever vaccine responses in identical twins.

The clonotype originates from a woman between 18 and 29 years old in good health. The V gene is TRBV6-1, the J gene TRBJ2-1; 9 bases align to TRBD1. The material sequenced was CD8+ T cells sorted from blood. CDR3 DNA: TGTGCCAGCAGTGAGCTTCCCGGACAGGGGTCGGGTGAGCAGTTCTTC. Translation: CASSELPGQGSGEQFF.